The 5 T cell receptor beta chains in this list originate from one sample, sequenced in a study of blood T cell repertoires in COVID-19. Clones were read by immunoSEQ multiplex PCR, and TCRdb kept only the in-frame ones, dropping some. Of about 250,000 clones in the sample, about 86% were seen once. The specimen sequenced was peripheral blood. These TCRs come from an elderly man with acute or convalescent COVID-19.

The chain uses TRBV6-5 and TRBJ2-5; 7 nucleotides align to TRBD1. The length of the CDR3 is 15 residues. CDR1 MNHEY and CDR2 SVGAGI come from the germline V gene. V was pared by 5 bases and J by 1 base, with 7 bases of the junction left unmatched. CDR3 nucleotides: TGTGCCAGCAGTCAGGGGGTCGGGTCCCAAGAGACCCAGTACTTC. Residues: CASSQGVGSQETQYF.

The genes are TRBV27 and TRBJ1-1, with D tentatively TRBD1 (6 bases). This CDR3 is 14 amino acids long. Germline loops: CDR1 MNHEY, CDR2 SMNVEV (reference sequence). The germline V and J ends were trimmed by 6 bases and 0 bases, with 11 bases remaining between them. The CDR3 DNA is TGTGCCAGCAGCCGGACAGCCATGAACACTGAAGCTTTCTTT. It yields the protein CASSRTAMNTEAFF.

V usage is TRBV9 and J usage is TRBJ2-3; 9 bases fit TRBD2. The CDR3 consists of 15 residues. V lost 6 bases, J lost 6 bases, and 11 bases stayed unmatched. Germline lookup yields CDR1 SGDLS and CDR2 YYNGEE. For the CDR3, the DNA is TGTGCCAGCACCCTCGGACTAGCGAGGGGGGATACGCAGTATTTT. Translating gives CASTLGLARGDTQYF.

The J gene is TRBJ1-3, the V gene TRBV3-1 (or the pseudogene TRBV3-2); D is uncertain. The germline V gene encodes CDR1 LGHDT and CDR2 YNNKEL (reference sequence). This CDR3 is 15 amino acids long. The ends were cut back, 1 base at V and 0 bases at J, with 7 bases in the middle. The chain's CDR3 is CASSQGSYSGNTIYF. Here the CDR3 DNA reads TGTGCCAGCAGCCAAGGGAGTTACTCTGGAAACACCATATATTTT.

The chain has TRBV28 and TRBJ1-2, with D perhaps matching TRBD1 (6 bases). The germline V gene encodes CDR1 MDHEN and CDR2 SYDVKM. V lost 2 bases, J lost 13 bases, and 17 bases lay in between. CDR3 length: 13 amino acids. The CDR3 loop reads CASSLETHREPTF. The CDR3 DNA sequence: TGTGCCAGCAGTTTAGAGACCCACAGGGAACCCACCTTC.